Included here is one T cell receptor beta chain sequence, with context. Its cognate antigen is unknown. This specimen comes from a study of identical twins. Study observations and caveats: Excess twin sharing in beta out-of-frame sequences was weaker.

This CDR3 spans 13 amino acids. V lost 3 bases to trimming and J lost 4 bases, with 9 bases between them. In germline, CDR1 is MDHEN, CDR2 SYDVKM. All donors were healthy Caucasians. Using its own MiXCR run on the 5' RACE reads, TCRdb lists one record per CDR3 protein. The sample records about 240,000 distinct CDR3 sequences, approximately 10% being singletons. The specimen was memory T cells sorted from blood. The chain is built from TRBV28 and TRBJ2-5; D is perhaps TRBD1 or TRBD2 (6 bases each). This receptor was identified in a man aged 45-65 years in good health. The CDR3 reads CASSFKGGETQYF. As DNA, the CDR3 is TGTGCCAGCAGTTTTAAGGGGGGAGAGACCCAGTACTTC.